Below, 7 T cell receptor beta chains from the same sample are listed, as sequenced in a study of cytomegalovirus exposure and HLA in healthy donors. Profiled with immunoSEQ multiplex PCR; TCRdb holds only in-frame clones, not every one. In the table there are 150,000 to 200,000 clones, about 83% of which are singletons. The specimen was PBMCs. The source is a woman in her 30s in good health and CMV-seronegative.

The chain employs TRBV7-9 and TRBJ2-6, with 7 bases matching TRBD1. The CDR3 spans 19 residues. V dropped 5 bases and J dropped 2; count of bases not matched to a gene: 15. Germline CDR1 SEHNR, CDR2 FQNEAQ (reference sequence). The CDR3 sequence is CASSTYGAGGIAGANVLTF. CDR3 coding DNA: TGTGCCAGCAGCACCTACGGGGCAGGGGGAATTGCTGGGGCCAACGTCCTGACTTTC.

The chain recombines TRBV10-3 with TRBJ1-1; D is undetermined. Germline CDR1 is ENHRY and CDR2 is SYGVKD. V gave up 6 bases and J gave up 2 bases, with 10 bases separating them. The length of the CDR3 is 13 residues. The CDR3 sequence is CAIRFEINTEAFF. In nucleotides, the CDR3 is TGTGCCATCAGATTCGAGATTAACACTGAAGCTTTCTTT.

CDR3 region: CASSVFGDRTEAFF. The CDR3 DNA sequence: TGTGCCAGCAGCGTATTCGGGGATCGCACTGAAGCTTTCTTT. This sequence joins TRBV9 and TRBJ1-1; unclear D gene. The CDR3 length is 14 residues. The V and J ends lost 1 base and 4 bases respectively, with 11 bases between them. Germline CDR1 and CDR2: SGDLS and YYNGEE.

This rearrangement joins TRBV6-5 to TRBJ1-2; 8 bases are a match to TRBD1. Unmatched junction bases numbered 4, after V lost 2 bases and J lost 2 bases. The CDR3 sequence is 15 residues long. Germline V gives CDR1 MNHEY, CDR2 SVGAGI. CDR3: CASSYPGTGNYGYTF. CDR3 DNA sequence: TGTGCCAGCAGTTACCCGGGGACAGGCAACTATGGCTACACCTTC.

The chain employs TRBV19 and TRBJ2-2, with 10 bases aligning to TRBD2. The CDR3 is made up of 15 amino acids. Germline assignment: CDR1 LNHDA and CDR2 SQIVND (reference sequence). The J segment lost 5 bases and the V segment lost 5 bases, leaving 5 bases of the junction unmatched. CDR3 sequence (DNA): TGTGCCAGTAGTCCTAGCGGGGGAAGTACCGGGGAGCTGTTTTTT. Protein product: CASSPSGGSTGELFF.

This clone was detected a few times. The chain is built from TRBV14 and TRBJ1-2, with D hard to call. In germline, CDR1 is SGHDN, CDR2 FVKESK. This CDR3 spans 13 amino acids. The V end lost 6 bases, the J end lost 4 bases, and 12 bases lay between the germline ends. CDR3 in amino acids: CASSSAGSYGYTF. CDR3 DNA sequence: TGTGCCAGCAGTTCAGCGGGATCCTATGGCTACACCTTC.

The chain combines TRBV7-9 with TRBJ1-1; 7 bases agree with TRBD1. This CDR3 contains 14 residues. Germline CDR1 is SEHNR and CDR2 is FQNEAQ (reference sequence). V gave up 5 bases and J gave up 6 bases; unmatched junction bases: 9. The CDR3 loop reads CASSQEDRMAEAFF. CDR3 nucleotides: TGTGCCAGCAGCCAGGAGGACAGGATGGCTGAAGCTTTCTTT.